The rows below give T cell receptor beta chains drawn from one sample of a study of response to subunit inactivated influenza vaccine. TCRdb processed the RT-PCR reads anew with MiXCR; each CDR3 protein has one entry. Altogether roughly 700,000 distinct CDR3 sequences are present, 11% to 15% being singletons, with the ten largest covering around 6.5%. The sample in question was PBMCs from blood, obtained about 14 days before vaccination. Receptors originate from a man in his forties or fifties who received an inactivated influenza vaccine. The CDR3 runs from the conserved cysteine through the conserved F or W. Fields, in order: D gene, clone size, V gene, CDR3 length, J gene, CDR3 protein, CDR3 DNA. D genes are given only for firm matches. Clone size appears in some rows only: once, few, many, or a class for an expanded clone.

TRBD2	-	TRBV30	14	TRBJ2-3	CAWGTSGIRNTQYF	TGTGCCTGGGGGACTAGCGGGATAAGAAATACGCAGTATTTT
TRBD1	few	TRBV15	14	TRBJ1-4	CATSRADREEKLFF	TGTGCCACCAGCAGAGCCGACAGGGAGGAAAAACTGTTTTTT
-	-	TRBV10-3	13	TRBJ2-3	CAISEAPTDTQYF	TGTGCCATCAGTGAGGCACCCACAGATACGCAGTATTTT
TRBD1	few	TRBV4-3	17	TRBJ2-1	CASSQDTGAPPIREQFF	TGCGCCAGCAGCCAAGATACAGGGGCCCCCCCCATTAGGGAGCAGTTCTTC
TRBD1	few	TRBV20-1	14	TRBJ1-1	CSILPGGADTEAFF	TGCAGCATCTTGCCAGGGGGCGCGGACACTGAAGCTTTCTTT
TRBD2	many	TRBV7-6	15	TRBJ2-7	CASSLATGGGGEQYF	TGTGCCAGCAGCTTAGCAACGGGAGGGGGAGGAGAGCAGTACTTC
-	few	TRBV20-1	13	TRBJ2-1	CSAEQGGDNEQFF	TGCAGTGCGGAGCAGGGAGGAGACAATGAGCAGTTCTTC
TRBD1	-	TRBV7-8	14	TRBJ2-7	CASSLVGTGEEQYF	TGTGCCAGCAGCTTAGTAGGGACAGGAGAAGAGCAGTACTTC
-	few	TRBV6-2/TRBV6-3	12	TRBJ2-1	CASSPGFGEQFF	TGTGCCAGCAGCCCGGGATTTGGTGAGCAGTTCTTC
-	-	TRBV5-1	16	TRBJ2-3	CASSLVGFPSTDTQYF	TGCGCCAGCAGCTTGGTCGGGTTCCCTAGCACAGATACGCAGTATTTT